The source of this TCR beta chain is a study of shared clonotypes between healthy human individuals. General study findings and limits: Sequencing depth was a factor that was expected to affect clonotype sharing among donors.

Germline-derived CDR1 and CDR2 are SNHLY and FYNNEI. The CDR3 totals 12 residues. Trimming shortened V by 4 bases and J by 7 bases, and 11 bases separated the two germline ends. In the case of this clone: Its antigen is unknown.

Profiled with immunoSEQ multiplex PCR; TCRdb holds only in-frame clones, not every one. The sample records approximately 500,000 clones, roughly 80% being singletons. This TCR derives from a woman in her 40s in good health. Some clones in this sample may be carry-over from other donors' samples. Material: PBMCs. The chain carries TRBV2 and TRBJ2-7; maybe TRBD1 (6 bases). As DNA, the CDR3 is TGTGCCAGCAGTGTTCAGGGGTGGGAGCAGTACTTC. Amino acid sequence: CASSVQGWEQYF. Together with reference TRBV2 and TRBJ2-7, the CDR3 gives the full variable domain: EPEVTQTPSHQVTQMGQEVILRCVPISNHLYFYWYRQILGQKVEFLVSFYNNEISEKSEIFDDQFSVERPDGSNFTLKIRSTKLEDSAMYFCASSVQGWEQYFGPGTRLTVT.